This T cell receptor (beta chain) was identified in a study of cytomegalovirus exposure and HLA in healthy donors. Findings of the study overall: Cytomegalovirus status, reportedly, was diagnosed with high specificity and sensitivity by the classifier. Investigators reported more than 150 TCR beta chains as tied to cytomegalovirus. In vitro work confirmed that a few CMV-associated chains recognize CMV antigens.

Donors came from a validation cohort of 95 to 150 subjects, distinct from the first 666-subject cohort. As to this clone: Its antigen is as yet unknown.

The data were produced by immunoSEQ multiplex PCR, yet TCRdb's version contains in-frame clones alone and is incomplete. The table includes 250,000 or so clones, about 90% detected once. The sequencing input was PBMCs. This TCR derives from a woman aged 18-29 years in good health and CMV-seronegative.

Written as DNA, the CDR3 is TGTGCCTGGAGTGGCTCAAGGCGGCATCAGCCCCAGCATTTT. Translating it yields CAWSGSRRHQPQHF. The rearrangement uses TRBV30 and TRBJ1-5; no clear D gene. There are 14 residues in the CDR3. Looked up from germline, CDR1 is GTSNPN and CDR2 is SVGIG (reference sequence). Trimming removed 1 base from V and 5 bases from J, with 12 bases in between.